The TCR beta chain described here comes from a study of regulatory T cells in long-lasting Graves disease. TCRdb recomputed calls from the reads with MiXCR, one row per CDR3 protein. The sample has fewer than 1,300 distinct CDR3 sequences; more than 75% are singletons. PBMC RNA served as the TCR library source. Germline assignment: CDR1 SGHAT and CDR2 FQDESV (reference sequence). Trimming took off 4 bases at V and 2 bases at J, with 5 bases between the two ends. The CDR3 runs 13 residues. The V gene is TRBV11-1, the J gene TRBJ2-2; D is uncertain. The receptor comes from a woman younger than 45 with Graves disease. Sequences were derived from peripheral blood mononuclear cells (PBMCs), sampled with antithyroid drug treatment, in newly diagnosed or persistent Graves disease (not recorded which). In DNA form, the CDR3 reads TGTGCCAGCAGCTCCCCTAACACCGGGGAGCTGTTTTTT. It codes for CASSSPNTGELFF.